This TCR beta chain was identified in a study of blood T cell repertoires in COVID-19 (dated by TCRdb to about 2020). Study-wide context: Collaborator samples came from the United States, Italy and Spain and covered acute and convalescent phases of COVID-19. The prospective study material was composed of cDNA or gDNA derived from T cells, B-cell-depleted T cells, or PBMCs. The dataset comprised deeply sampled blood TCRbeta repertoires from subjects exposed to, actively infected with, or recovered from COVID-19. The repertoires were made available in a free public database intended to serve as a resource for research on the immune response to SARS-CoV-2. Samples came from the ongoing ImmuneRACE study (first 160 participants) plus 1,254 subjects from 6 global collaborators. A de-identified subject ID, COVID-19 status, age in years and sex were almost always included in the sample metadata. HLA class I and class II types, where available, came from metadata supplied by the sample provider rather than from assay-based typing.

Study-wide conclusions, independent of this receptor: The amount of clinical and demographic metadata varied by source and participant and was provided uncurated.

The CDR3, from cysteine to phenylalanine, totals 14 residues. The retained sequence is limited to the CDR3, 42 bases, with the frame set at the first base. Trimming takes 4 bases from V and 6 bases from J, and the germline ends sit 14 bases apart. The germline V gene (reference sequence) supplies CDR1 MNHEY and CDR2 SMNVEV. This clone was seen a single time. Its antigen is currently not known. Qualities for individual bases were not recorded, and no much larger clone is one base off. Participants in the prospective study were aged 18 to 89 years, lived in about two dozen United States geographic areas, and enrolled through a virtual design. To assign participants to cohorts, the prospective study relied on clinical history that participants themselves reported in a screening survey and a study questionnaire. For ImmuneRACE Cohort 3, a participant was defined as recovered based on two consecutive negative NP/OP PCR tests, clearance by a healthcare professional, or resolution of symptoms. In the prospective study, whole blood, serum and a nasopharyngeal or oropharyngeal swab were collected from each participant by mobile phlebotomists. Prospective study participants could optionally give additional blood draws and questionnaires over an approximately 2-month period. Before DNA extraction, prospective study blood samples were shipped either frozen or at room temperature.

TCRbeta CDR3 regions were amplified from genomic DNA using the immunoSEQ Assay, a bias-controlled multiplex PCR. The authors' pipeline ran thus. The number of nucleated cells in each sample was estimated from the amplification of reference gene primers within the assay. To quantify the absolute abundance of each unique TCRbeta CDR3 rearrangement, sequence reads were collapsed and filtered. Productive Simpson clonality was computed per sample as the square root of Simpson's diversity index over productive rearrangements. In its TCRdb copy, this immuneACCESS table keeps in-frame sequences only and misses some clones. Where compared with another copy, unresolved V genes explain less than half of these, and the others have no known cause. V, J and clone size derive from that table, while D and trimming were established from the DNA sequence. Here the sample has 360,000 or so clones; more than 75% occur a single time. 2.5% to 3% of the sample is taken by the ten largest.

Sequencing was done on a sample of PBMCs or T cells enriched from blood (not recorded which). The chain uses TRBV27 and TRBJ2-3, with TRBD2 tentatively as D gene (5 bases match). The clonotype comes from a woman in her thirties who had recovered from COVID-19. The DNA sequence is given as TGTGCCAGCAGTTATTCCTCCCGCGGGGATACGCAGTATTTT. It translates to CASSYSSRGDTQYF.